This TCR beta chain was documented in a study of shared clonotypes between healthy human individuals. V was shortened by 4 bases and J by 5 bases, with 17 bases between the two germline ends. The germline CDR1 and CDR2 sequences are WSHSY and SAAADI. The CDR3 runs 16 residues. Study-wide results and caveats: Donor clonotype sharing was expected to depend on sequencing depth.

Concerning this clone: Its antigen is as yet unknown.

Among the unsorted PBMC samples, replicate PCRs used about 300 ng DNA, roughly 30,000 T cell genomes. The assay was immunoSEQ multiplex PCR, and TCRdb's table has in-frame clones only and misses some. Of about 450,000 clones listed, about four fifths are singletons. Sequencing was performed on PBMCs. This chain joins TRBV10-2 and TRBJ2-2; TRBD1 might be the D (5 bases). The TCR comes from a middle-aged woman in good health. Some clones in this sample may be carry-over from other donors' samples. The CDR3 loop is CASSGSAGSGTGELFF. Here the CDR3 DNA reads TGCGCCAGCAGTGGGTCGGCAGGGTCTGGTACCGGGGAGCTGTTTTTT.